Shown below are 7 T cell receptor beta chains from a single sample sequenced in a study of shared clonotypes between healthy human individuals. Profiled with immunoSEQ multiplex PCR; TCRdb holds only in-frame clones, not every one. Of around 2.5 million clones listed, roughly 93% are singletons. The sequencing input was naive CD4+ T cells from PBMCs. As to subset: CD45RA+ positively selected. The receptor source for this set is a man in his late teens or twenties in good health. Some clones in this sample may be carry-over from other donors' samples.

The CDR3 spells CASSLESGRVTGELFF. The CDR3 region has the DNA TGCGCCAGCAGCTTGGAGAGCGGGAGGGTCACCGGGGAGCTGTTTTTT. The chain has TRBV5-1 and TRBJ2-2, with 10 bases lining up with TRBD2. This CDR3 contains 16 residues. Germline-derived CDR1 and CDR2 are SGHRS and YFSETQ. V gave up 0 bases and J gave up 4 bases; unmatched junction bases: 3.

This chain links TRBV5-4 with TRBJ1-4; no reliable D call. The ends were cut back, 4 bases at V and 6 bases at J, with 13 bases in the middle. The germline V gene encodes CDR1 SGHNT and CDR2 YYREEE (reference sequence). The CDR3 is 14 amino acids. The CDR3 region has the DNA TGTGCCAGCAGCACCGAAAGGGCTGATGAAAAACTGTTTTTT. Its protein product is CASSTERADEKLFF.

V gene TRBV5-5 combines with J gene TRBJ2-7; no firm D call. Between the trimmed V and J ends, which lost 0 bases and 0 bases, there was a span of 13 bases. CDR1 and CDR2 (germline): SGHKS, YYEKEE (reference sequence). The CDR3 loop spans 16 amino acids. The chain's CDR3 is CASSLATPESSYEQYF. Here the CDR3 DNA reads TGTGCCAGCAGCTTGGCAACACCAGAAAGCTCCTACGAGCAGTACTTC.

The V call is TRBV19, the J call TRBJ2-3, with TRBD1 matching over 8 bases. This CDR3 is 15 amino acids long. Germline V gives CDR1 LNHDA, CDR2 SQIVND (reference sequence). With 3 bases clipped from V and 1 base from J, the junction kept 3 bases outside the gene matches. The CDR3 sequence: CASSMEDRGTDTQYF. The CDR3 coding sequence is TGTGCCAGTAGTATGGAGGACAGGGGCACAGATACGCAGTATTTT. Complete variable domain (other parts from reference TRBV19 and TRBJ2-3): DGGITQSPKYLFRKEGQNVTLSCEQNLNHDAMYWYRQDPGQGLRLIYYSQIVNDFQKGDIAEGYSVSREKKESFPLTVTSAQKNPTAFYLCASSMEDRGTDTQYFGPGTRLTVL.

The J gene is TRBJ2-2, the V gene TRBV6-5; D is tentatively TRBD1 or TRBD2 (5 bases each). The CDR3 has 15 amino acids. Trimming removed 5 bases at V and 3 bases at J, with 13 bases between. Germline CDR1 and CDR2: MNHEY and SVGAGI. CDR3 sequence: CASSPGTLDTGELFF. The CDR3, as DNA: TGTGCCAGCAGTCCCGGGACCCTGGACACCGGGGAGCTGTTTTTT.

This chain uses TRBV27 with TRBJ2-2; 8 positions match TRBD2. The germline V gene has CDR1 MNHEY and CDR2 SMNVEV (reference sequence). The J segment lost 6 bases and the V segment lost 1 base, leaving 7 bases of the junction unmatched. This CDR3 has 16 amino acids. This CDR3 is CASSLWRTSKPGELFF. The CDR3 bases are TGTGCCAGCAGTTTATGGAGGACTAGCAAGCCCGGGGAGCTGTTTTTT.

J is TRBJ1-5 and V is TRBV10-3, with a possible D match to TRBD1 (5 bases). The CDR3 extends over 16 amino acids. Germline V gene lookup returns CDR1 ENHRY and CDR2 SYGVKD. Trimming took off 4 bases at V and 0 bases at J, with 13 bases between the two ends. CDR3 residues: CAISADSAYSNQPQHF. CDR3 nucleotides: TGTGCCATCAGTGCAGACAGCGCCTATAGCAATCAGCCCCAGCATTTT.